This TCR beta chain is from a study of control samples from healthy donors and cancer patients. Measured with immunoSEQ multiplex PCR; TCRdb has only the in-frame clones, and not every one. The repertoire has about 79,000 clones, 93% of them found once; the top ten carry over 0.95%. Sequencing input: PBMCs. This TCR came from a woman in her 40s with lung cancer.

CDR3 DNA sequence: TGTGCCAGCAGCCTCTACGGCACCGGGGAGCTGTTTTTT. It specifies CASSLYGTGELFF. V and J are TRBV13 and TRBJ2-2; the D is unclear. Looked up from germline, CDR1 is PRHDT and CDR2 is FYEKMQ (reference sequence). The CDR3 has 13 amino acids. The V and J ends lost 5 bases and 4 bases respectively, with 8 bases between them.